This T cell receptor (beta chain) is drawn from a study of blood T cell repertoires in COVID-19. Study at large: Acute and convalescent COVID-19 samples came from the United States, Italy and Spain. In each case, the material was cDNA or gDNA derived from T cells, B-cell-depleted T cells, or PBMCs.

As processed by the authors: Using reference gene primer amplification, nucleated cell counts were estimated. The table came from immunoSEQ multiplex PCR; TCRdb's copy has only in-frame clones and leaves some out. V, J and clone size are those of that table, while D and trimming were read from the DNA. Here the sample spans about 160,000 clones, approximately 88% being singletons. Germline assignment: CDR1 SNHLY and CDR2 FYNNEI. Unmatched junction bases numbered 9, after V lost 6 bases and J lost 3 bases. There are 15 residues in the CDR3. In this sample, this clone turned up many times. This clonotype originated in a woman aged 60-70 years who had recovered from COVID-19. The sequencing sample was made of peripheral blood. V usage is TRBV2 and J usage is TRBJ2-7, with 9 bases aligning to TRBD1. DNA of the CDR3: TGTGCCAGCAGCGCCGGGACAGGGAGCGGCTACGAGCAGTACTTC. As protein: CASSAGTGSGYEQYF. The entire variable domain, with the rest obtained from reference TRBV2 and TRBJ2-7, is as follows: EPEVTQTPSHQVTQMGQEVILRCVPISNHLYFYWYRQILGQKVEFLVSFYNNEISEKSEIFDDQFSVERPDGSNFTLKIRSTKLEDSAMYFCASSAGTGSGYEQYFGPGTRLTVT.